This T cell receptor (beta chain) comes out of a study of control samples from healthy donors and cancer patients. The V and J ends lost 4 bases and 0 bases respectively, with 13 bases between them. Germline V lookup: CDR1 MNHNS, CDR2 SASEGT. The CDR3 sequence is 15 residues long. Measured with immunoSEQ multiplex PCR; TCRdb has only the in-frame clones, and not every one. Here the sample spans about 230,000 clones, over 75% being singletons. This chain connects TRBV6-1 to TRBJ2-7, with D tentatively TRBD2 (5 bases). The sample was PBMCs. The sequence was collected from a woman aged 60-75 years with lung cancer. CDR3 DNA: TGTGCCAGCAGTGGAGGACTGGTTCTCTCCTACGAGCAGTACTTC. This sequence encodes CASSGGLVLSYEQYF.